Detailed here is one T cell receptor beta chain. Its antigen is unknown. PCR was performed using 60 Vbeta and 13 Jbeta primers. Clones were read by immunoSEQ multiplex PCR, and TCRdb kept only the in-frame ones, dropping some. The sample consists of more than 60,000 clones, around four fifths of them appearing once. These data come from a study of cytomegalovirus exposure and HLA in healthy donors. The CDR3 length is 16 residues. Per germline, CDR1 MNHNY and CDR2 SVGAGI (reference sequence). J lost 2 bases, V lost 2 bases, and 5 bases had no gene match. Study-level results: In a later analysis, about 17,000 TCR beta sequences were associated with HLA alleles at 0.05 false discovery rate. In a later analysis, across HLA loci, associated TCR counts were highest for DRB1, lowest for HLA-C. By a later analysis, the bulk of CMV-associated TCR beta chains appeared HLA-restricted. Immune exposure information comprised only CMV serostatus.

The chain combines TRBV6-6 with TRBJ2-5, with 10 bases fitting TRBD2. Material for sequencing was PBMCs. The receptor was derived from a woman under 40 in good health and CMV-seronegative. The CDR3 DNA is TGTGCCAGCAGTTACGGTAGCGGGGGGCGGCAAGAGACCCAGTACTTC. Protein sequence: CASSYGSGGRQETQYF.